The T cell receptor beta chain under discussion was sequenced for a study of cytomegalovirus exposure and HLA in healthy donors. This clone was counted a few times. The antigen remains unidentified. Study conclusions and caveats: Rare TCR sequences predominated, though certain public TCRs were found in many donors. Previous analysis showed most TCR beta V segments were productive about 90% or about 30% of the time.

Unmatched junction bases numbered 12, after V lost 5 bases and J lost 8 bases. From germline, CDR1 is SGHVS and CDR2 FQNEAQ. This CDR3 spans 15 amino acids. The PCR made use of 60 Vbeta and 13 Jbeta primers. Profiled with immunoSEQ multiplex PCR; TCRdb holds only in-frame clones, not every one. The sample gives about 130,000 clones, around 75% of which show up once; about 3.3% is in the top ten. The V call is TRBV7-8, the J call TRBJ2-1; 7 nucleotides agree with TRBD2. The TCR was taken from a woman in her fifties or sixties in good health and CMV-seronegative. Sequenced material: PBMCs. The CDR3 is CASSLLGTGGDEQFF. The CDR3 bases are TGTGCCAGCAGCCTATTAGGCACTGGGGGGGATGAGCAGTTCTTC.